The text below deals with one T cell receptor (beta chain). Its antigen is as yet unknown. Treatment indicated: oral pan-JAK inhibitor, 5-10 mg twice daily. Those with alopecia areata gave lesional scalp punch biopsies and peripheral blood. Reverse transcription of extracted RNA yielded cDNA, which provided the sequencing template. The table came from immunoSEQ multiplex PCR; TCRdb's copy has only in-frame clones and leaves some out. The sample holds under 300,000 clones, about three fifths seen once. CDR3 length: 14 amino acids. V was trimmed by 10 bases and J by 0 bases, leaving 10 bases between them. In germline, CDR1 is SEHNR, CDR2 FQNEAQ (reference sequence). This entry is derived from a study of CD8+ T cells in alopecia areata. The study, taken as a whole, reports: Many expanded lesional clones persisted in scalp and blood during tofacitinib. Lesional scalp, notably in alopecia totalis/universalis, had clonality above that of normal scalp.

Sequenced material: CD4+ T cells sorted from blood, taken at approximately week 52, from a patient treated with tofacitinib. The V call is TRBV7-9, the J call TRBJ2-6; weak D call: TRBD2 (6 bases). The receptor was isolated from a human donor with alopecia areata. The CDR3 loop is CATPGDSGANVLTF. CDR3 in DNA: TGTGCCACCCCGGGAGACTCTGGGGCCAACGTCCTGACTTTC.